This T cell receptor beta chain was retrieved from a study of blood T cell repertoires in COVID-19 (dated by TCRdb to 2020 to 2022). Regarding the complete study: The collaborator samples originated in the United States, Italy and Spain and spanned the acute and convalescent phases of COVID-19. Where available, HLA class I and class II types were taken from metadata supplied by the sample provider and were not determined by assay-based typing. The repertoires were released in a freely available public database meant as a resource for research on the immune response to SARS-CoV-2. Subjects who had been exposed to COVID-19, were actively infected with it, or had recovered from it provided the deeply sampled blood TCRbeta repertoires that made up the dataset. A de-identified subject ID, COVID-19 status, age in years and sex were almost always included in the sample metadata. Samples came from the ongoing ImmuneRACE study (first 160 participants) plus 1,254 subjects from 6 global collaborators. The prospective study material was composed of cDNA or gDNA derived from T cells, B-cell-depleted T cells, or PBMCs.

Looking up the germline V gene yields CDR1 SGDLS and CDR2 YYNGEE. CDR3 length: 15 amino acids, cysteine to phenylalanine. Only CDR3 DNA is held: 45 bases, read in frame from base 1. V gives up 0 bases and J gives up 9 bases, and the segment between their germline ends measures 19 bases. TCRbeta CDR3 regions were amplified from genomic DNA by means of the immunoSEQ Assay, a bias-controlled multiplex PCR. On the study's bioinformatics: The number of nucleated cells in each sample was estimated by amplification of reference gene primers within the assay. Sequence reads were collapsed and filtered to measure the absolute abundance of every unique TCRbeta CDR3 rearrangement. For each sample, productive Simpson clonality was calculated as the square root of Simpson's diversity index over productive rearrangements. Not all clones reach the TCRdb copy of this immuneACCESS table, which keeps in-frame sequences only. Checked studies attribute under half of the gap to unresolved V genes and leave the rest unexplained. V and J calls and clone size follow that table, whereas D and trimming were derived from the DNA. The sample profile shows a few hundred thousand clones; less than 90% of them were found once. The biggest ten clones account for around 5% of the sample.

Overall study results and their limits: The quantity of clinical and demographic metadata differed by source and by participant and was supplied without curation.

Notes on this clone: The antigen this receptor binds is unknown. No base qualities exist here, and no much larger clone lies one base off it.

Participants in the prospective study were aged about 18 to 95 years, lived in 20 to 30 United States geographic areas, and enrolled through a virtual design. In the prospective study, cohorts were assigned on the basis of participant-reported clinical history obtained from a screening survey and a study questionnaire. ImmuneRACE Cohort 3 recovered participants were defined by two consecutive negative NP/OP PCR tests, healthcare professional clearance, or symptom resolution. In the prospective study, mobile phlebotomists collected whole blood, serum and a nasopharyngeal or oropharyngeal swab from each participant. Over a roughly two-month period, participants in the prospective study had the option of providing additional blood draws and questionnaires. Prospective study blood samples were shipped either frozen or at room temperature before DNA extraction.

The sample was PBMCs or T cells enriched from blood (not recorded which). The receptor chain draws on TRBV9 and TRBJ2-7; the D gene is perhaps TRBD2, on 5 matching bases. This receptor was obtained from a woman in her 50s who had recovered from COVID-19. The DNA sequence reads TGTGCCAGCAGCGTAGGAGGCAGCGAAGCGGCGAGGCAGTACTTC. This sequence encodes CASSVGGSEAARQYF.